The clone carrying this T cell receptor beta chain was seen many times. The antigen is undetermined. With 3 bases clipped from V and 4 bases from J, the junction kept 9 bases outside the gene matches. The CDR3 has 15 residues. Other autoimmune diseases, uncontrolled infections, pregnancy or lactation ruled patients out of participation. The sample originates from a study of Graves' ophthalmopathy and Graves' hyperthyroidism. The study's findings and limits: Blood shared most expanded thyroid clonotypes above 0.001 frequency. The model forecast ophthalmopathy progression, reaching over 70% sensitivity and about 75% specificity. Cross-validated, the 13-signature model showed 87.88%/81.08% sensitivity/specificity, and 80%/75% in the test set.

Beta-chain TCR CDR3 regions were amplified from RNA transcripts. HTBI primers primed a first-round RT-PCR, and a second-round multiplex PCR followed. Using its own MiXCR run on the multiplex PCR reads, TCRdb lists one record per CDR3 protein. The table lists approximately 210,000 distinct CDR3 sequences, 25% to 30% of them singletons. The origin of this receptor is a man aged 45-60 years with Graves' ophthalmopathy. This chain connects TRBV12-3 or TRBV12-4 to TRBJ2-7; 7 bases line up with TRBD2. The sample taken for sequencing was peripheral blood. CDR3 amino acids: CASSLSSGTLYEQYF. CDR3 coding DNA: TGTGCCAGCAGTTTGTCGAGCGGGACCCTGTACGAGCAGTACTTC.